This paragraph reports one T cell receptor (beta chain). Its matching antigen is unknown. Original data processing: Researchers built a distant-metastasis classifier for papillary thyroid cancer that drew on CDR3 differences across clinicopathological groups. From the PCR reads, TCRdb re-called clones with MiXCR. The V and J calls were not made by the authors but by TCRdb's processing. The sample contains about 82,000 clones, roughly an eighth of which appear only once. This sample is part of a study of metastatic and nonmetastatic thyroid tumors. Study at large: Comparison of repertoires was carried out across blood and tumor or nodule tissue from malignant and benign thyroid patients.

Trimming left V 10 bases short and J 3 bases short, with 19 bases between. In germline, CDR1 is MNHNS, CDR2 SASEGT. CDR3 size: 14 residues. Study observations and caveats: It was reported that TCR beta diversity was significantly higher in malignant thyroid tumors than benign nodules, in blood and tumor.

Among the patients, none had received any treatment before thyroid surgery. This clonotype was sampled from a female donor with papillary thyroid cancer or a benign thyroid nodule (not recorded which). Some clones in this sample may be carry-over from other donors' samples. What was sequenced was tumor tissue. The chain has TRBV6-1 and TRBJ2-7; no definite D call. The chain's CDR3 is CAITALSVIYEQYF. The CDR3 coding sequence is TGTGCCATTACGGCCCTCAGCGTGATCTACGAGCAGTACTTC.